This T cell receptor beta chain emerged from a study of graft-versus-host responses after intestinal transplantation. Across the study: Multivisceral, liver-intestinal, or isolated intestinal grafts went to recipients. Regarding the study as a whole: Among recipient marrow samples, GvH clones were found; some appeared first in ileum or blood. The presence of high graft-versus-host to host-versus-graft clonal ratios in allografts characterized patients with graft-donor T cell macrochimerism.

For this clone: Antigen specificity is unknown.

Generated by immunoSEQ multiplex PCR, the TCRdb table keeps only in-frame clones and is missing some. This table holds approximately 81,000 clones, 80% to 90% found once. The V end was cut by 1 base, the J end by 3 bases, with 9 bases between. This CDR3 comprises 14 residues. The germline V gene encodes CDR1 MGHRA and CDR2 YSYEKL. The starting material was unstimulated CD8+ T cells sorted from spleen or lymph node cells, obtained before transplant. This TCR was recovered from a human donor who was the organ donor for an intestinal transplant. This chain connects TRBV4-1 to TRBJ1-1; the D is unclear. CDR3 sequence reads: CASSQAGQHTEAFF. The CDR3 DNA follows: TGCGCCAGCAGCCAAGCCGGGCAGCACACTGAAGCTTTCTTT.